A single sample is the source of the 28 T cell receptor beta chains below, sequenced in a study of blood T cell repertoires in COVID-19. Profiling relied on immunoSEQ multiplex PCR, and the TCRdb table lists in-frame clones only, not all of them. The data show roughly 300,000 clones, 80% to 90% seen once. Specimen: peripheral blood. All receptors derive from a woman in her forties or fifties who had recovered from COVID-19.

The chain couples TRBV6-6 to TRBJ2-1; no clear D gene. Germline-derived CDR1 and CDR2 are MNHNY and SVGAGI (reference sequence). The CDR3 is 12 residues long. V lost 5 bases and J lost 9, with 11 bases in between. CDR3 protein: CASSRSNIEQFF. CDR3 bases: TGTGCCAGCAGTAGATCCAACATTGAGCAGTTCTTC.

As DNA, the CDR3 is TGTGCCAGCAGGCTGAGCGGGGGGGCTCACGAGCAGTACTTC. This gives the protein CASRLSGGAHEQYF. The chain combines TRBV28 with TRBJ2-7, with 10 bases identical to TRBD2. Looked up from germline, CDR1 is MDHEN and CDR2 is SYDVKM. After removal of 6 bases from V and 5 bases from J, the junction contained 7 bases not matched to a gene. The CDR3 is 14 amino acids.

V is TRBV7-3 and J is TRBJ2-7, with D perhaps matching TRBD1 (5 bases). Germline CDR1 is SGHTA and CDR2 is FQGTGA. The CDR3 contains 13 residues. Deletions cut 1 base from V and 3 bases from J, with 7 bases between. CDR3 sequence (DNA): TGTGCCAGCAGCTTAAGTCAGGGCTACGAGCAGTACTTC. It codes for CASSLSQGYEQYF.

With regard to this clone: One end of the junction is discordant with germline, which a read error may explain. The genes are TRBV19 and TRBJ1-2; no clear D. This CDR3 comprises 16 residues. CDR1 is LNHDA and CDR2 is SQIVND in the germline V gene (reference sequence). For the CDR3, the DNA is TGTGCCAGTAGGTCCCTCACCGGGAATCCTAATTATGGCTACACCTTC. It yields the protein CASRSLTGNPNYGYTF.

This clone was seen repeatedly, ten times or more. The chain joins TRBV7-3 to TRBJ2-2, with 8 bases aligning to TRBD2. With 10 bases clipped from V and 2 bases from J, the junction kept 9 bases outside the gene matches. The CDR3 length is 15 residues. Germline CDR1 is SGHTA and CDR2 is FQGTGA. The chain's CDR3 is CATGLAGSNTGELFF. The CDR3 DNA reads TGTGCCACTGGGTTAGCGGGATCCAACACCGGGGAGCTGTTTTTT.

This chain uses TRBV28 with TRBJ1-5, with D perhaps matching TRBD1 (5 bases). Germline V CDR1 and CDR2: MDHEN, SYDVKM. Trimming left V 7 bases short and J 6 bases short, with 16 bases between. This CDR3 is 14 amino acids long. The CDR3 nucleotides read TGTGCCAGCATCAACCGGGACTTCAGTCAGCCCCAGCATTTT. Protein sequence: CASINRDFSQPQHF. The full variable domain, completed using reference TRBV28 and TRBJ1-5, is DVKVTQSSRYLVKRTGEKVFLECVQDMDHENMFWYRQDPGLGLRLIYFSYDVKMKEKGDIPEGYSVSREKKERFSLILESASTNQTSMYLCASINRDFSQPQHFGDGTRLSIL.

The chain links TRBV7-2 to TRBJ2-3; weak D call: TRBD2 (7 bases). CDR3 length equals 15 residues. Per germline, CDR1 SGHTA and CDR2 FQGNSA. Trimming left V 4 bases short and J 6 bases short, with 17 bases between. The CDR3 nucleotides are TGTGCCAGCAGCTCCGGGGGGCGGGGTACGGATACGCAGTATTTT. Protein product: CASSSGGRGTDTQYF.

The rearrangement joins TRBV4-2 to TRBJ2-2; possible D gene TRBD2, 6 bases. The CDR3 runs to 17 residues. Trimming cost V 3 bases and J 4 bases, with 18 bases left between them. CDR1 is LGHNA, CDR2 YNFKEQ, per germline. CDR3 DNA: TGTGCCAGCAGCCACCCCAAGACGGGAGATGGCACCGGGGAGCTGTTTTTT. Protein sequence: CASSHPKTGDGTGELFF.

The CDR3 DNA sequence: TGTGCCAGCAGTTTATCTATAACCGGGAACACTGAAGCTTTCTTT. Amino acid sequence: CASSLSITGNTEAFF. The genes are TRBV27 and TRBJ1-1; D remains unclear. Germline V gene data show CDR1 as MNHEY and CDR2 as SMNVEV (reference sequence). V was clipped by 0 bases and J by 1 base, with 9 bases between them. This CDR3 has 15 amino acids.

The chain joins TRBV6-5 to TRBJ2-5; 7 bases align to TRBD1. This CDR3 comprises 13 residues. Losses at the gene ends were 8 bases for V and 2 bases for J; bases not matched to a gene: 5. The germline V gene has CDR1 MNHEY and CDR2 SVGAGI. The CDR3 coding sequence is TGTGCCAGCCAACCGGGACAGCAAGAGACCCAGTACTTC. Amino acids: CASQPGQQETQYF.

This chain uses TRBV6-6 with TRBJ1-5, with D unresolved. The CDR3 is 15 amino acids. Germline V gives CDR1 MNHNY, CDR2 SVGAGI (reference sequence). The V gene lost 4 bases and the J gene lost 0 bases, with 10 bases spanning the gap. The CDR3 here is CASSLLQDSNQPQHF. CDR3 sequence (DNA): TGTGCCAGCAGTTTATTGCAGGATAGCAATCAGCCCCAGCATTTT.

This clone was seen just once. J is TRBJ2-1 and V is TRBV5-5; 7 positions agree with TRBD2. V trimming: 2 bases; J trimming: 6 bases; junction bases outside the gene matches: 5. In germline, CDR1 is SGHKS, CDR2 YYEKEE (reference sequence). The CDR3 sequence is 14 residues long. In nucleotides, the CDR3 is TGTGCCAGCAGCTTAGAGGCTAGCGGCAATGAGCAGTTCTTC. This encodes CASSLEASGNEQFF.

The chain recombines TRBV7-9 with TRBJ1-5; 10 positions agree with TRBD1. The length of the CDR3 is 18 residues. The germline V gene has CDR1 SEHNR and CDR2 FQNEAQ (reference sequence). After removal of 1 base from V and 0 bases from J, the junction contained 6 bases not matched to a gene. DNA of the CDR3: TGTGCCAGCAGCTTAGGGGGACAGGGGATGTATAGCAATCAGCCCCAGCATTTT. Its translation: CASSLGGQGMYSNQPQHF.

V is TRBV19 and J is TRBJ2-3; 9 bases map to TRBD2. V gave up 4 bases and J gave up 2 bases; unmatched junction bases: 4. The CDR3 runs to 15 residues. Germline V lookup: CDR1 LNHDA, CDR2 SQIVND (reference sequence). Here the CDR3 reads CASSKRGASTDTQYF. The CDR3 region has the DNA TGTGCCAGTAGTAAGCGGGGGGCCTCCACAGATACGCAGTATTTT.

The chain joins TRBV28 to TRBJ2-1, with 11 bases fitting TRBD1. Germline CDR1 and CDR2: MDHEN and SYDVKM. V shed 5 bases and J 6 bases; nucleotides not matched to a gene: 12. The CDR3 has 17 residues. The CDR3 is CASSMGTGGNIGNEQFF. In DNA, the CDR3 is TGTGCCAGCAGTATGGGGACAGGGGGTAATATTGGCAATGAGCAGTTCTTC.

DNA of the CDR3: TGCAGTGCCAGTCGTCCGGGGATTTACGAGCAGTACTTC. Translating gives CSASRPGIYEQYF. The chain joins TRBV20-1 to TRBJ2-7; tentatively, D is TRBD2 (5 bases). Germline CDR1 reads DFQATT; CDR2 reads SNEGSKA (reference sequence). The CDR3 contains 13 residues. V lost 6 bases to trimming and J lost 4 bases, with 16 bases between them.

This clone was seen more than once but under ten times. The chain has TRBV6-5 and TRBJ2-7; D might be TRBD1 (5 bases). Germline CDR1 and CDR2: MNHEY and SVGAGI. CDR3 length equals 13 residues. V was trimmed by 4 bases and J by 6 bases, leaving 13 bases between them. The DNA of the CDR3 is TGTGCCAGCAGTTTATCAGGGCTGGGCGAGCAGTACTTC. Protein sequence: CASSLSGLGEQYF.

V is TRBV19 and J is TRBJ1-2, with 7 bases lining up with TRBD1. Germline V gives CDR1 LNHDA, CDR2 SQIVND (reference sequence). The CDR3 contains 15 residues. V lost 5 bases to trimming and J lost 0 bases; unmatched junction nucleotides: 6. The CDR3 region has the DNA TGTGCCAGTAGTGGAGGGACAGTAGCTAACTATGGCTACACCTTC. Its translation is CASSGGTVANYGYTF.

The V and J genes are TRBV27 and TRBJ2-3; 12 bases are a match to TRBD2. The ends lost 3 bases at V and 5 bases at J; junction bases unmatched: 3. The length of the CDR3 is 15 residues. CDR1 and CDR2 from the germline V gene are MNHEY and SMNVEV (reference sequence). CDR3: CASSFGGLAGDTQYF. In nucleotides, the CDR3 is TGTGCCAGCAGTTTCGGGGGACTAGCGGGAGATACGCAGTATTTT.

The CDR3 reads CASSIDRPLGTGGNTEAFF. As DNA, the CDR3 is TGTGCCAGTAGTATAGATAGGCCGCTCGGGACAGGGGGGAACACTGAAGCTTTCTTT. The chain is built from TRBV19 and TRBJ1-1; 11 positions match TRBD1. The J segment lost 1 base and the V segment lost 0 bases, leaving 10 bases of the junction unmatched. CDR3 length: 19 residues. Germline loops: CDR1 LNHDA, CDR2 SQIVND (reference sequence).

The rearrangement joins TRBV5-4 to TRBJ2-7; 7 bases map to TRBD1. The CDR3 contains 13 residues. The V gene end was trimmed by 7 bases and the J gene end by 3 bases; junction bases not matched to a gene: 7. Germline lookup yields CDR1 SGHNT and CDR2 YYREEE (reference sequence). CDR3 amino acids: CASSVGGFYEQYF. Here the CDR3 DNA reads TGTGCCAGCTCGGTAGGGGGCTTCTACGAGCAGTACTTC.

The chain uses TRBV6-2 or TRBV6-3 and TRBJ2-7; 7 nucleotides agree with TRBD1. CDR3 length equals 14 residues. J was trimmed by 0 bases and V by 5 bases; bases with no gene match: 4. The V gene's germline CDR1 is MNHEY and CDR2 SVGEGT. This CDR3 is CASSNRQGSYEQYF. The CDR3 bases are TGTGCCAGCAGTAATCGACAGGGCTCCTACGAGCAGTACTTC.

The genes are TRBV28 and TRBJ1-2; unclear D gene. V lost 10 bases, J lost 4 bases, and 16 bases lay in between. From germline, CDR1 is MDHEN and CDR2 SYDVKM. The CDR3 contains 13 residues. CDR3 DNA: TGTGCCACCGAGCTTTCCGATTCCTATGGCTACACCTTC. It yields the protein CATELSDSYGYTF.

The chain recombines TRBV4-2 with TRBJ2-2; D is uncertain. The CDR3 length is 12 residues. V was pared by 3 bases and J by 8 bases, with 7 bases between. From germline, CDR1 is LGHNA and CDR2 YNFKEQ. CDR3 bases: TGTGCCAGCAGCCATTTTTCGGGGGAGCTGTTTTTT. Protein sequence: CASSHFSGELFF.

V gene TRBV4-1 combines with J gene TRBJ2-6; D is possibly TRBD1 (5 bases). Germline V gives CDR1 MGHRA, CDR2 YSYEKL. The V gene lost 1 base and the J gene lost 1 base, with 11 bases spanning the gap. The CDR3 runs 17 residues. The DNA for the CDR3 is TGCGCCAGCAGCCAAGGGGGCCCCTCTTCTGGGGCCAACGTCCTGACTTTC. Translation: CASSQGGPSSGANVLTF.

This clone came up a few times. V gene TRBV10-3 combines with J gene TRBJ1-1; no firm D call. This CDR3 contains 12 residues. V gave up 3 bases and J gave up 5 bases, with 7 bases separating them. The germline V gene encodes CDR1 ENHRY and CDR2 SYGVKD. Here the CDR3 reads CAISESETEAFF. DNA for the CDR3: TGTGCCATCAGTGAATCGGAGACTGAAGCTTTCTTT.

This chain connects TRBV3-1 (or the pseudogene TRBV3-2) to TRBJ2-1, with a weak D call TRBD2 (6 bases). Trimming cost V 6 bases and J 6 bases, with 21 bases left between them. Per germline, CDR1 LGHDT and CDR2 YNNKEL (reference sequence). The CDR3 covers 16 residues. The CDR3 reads CASSFTSLPGPNEQFF. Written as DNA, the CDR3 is TGTGCCAGCAGTTTTACTAGCCTACCGGGGCCCAATGAGCAGTTCTTC.

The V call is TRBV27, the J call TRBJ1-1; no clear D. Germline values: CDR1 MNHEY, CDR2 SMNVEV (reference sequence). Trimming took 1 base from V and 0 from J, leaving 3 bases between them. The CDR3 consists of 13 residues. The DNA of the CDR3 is TGTGCCAGCAGTTTATTAGTGAACACTGAAGCTTTCTTT. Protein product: CASSLLVNTEAFF.